One and the same sample provided the 2 T cell receptor beta chains below, sequenced in a study of blood T cell repertoires in COVID-19. The protocol was immunoSEQ multiplex PCR, while the TCRdb copy is restricted to in-frame clones and leaves out a portion. The sample comprises about 220,000 clones, around 84% of which are singletons, and about 5.1% rests with the top ten. What was sequenced was peripheral blood. The receptors derive from a woman aged 55-69 years who had recovered from COVID-19.

The chain has TRBV27 and TRBJ2-4; 8 bases map to TRBD1. V was clipped by 1 base and J by 6 bases; unmatched bases: 5. Germline assignment: CDR1 MNHEY and CDR2 SMNVEV (reference sequence). The CDR3 has 15 residues. CDR3 bases: TGTGCCAGCAGTTTATTGGCAGGGGGCCGAAACATTCAGTACTTC. Amino acids: CASSLLAGGRNIQYF.

The CDR3 coding sequence is TGTGCCAGCAGCCTACCGGGACACAGCACAGATACGCAGTATTTT. It specifies CASSLPGHSTDTQYF. This chain joins TRBV13 and TRBJ2-3; weak D call: TRBD1 (6 bases). CDR3 length: 15 amino acids. Germline CDR1 PRHDT, CDR2 FYEKMQ (reference sequence). V lost 5 bases to trimming and J lost 0 bases, with 12 bases between them.